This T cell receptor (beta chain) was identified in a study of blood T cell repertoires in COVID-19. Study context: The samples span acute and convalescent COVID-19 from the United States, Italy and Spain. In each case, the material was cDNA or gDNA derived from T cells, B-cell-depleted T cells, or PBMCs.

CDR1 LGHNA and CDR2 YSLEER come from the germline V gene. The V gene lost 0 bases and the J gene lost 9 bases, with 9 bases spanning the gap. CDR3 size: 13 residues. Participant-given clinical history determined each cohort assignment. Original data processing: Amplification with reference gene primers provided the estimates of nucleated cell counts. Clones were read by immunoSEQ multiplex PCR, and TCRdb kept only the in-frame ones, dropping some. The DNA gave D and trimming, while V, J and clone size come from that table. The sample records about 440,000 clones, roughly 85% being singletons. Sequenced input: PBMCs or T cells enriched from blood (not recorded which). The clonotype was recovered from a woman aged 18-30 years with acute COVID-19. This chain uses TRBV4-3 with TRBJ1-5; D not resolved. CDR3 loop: CASSQDINTPQHF. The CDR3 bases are TGCGCCAGCAGCCAAGACATCAACACGCCCCAGCATTTT.